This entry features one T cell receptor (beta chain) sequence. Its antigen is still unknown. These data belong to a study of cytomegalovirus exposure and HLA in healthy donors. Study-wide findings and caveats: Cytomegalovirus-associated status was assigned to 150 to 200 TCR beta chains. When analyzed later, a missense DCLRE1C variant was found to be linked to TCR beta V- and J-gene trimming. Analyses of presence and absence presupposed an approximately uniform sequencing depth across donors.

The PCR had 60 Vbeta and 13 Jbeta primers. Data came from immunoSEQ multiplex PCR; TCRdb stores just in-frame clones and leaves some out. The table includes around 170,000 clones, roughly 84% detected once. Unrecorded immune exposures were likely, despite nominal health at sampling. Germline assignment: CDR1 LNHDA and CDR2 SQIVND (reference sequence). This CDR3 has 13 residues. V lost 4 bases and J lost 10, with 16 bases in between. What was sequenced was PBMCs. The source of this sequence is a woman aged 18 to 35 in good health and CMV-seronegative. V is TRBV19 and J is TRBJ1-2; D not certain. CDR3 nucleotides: TGTGCCAGTAGTAGTGGTCCACCGGGATACTACACCTTC. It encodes CASSSGPPGYYTF.